This T cell receptor beta chain stems from a study of T cells after yellow fever vaccination. Using its own MiXCR run on the 5' RACE reads, TCRdb lists one record per CDR3 protein. The table records 150,000 to 200,000 distinct CDR3 sequences, approximately 6.2% of them present only once. The V end lost 7 bases, the J end lost 3 bases, and 4 bases lay between the germline ends. The CDR3 length is 11 residues. This clonotype was recorded at least ten times. Sequencing was performed on CD4+ T cells sorted from PBMCs, taken on the day of the first yellow fever vaccination. The V and J genes are TRBV23-1 and TRBJ1-5; no clear D. Being an ORF, TRBV23-1 has a function that is uncertain. The clonotype originates from a man aged 18 to 30 who received the YFV17D yellow fever vaccine. The CDR3 spells CASIDNQPQHF. CDR3 nucleotide sequence: TGCGCCAGCATTGACAATCAGCCCCAGCATTTT.